This section outlines one T cell receptor (beta chain) sequence together with its context. Antigen unknown. CDR3 length: 14 amino acids. The sample originates from a study of cytomegalovirus exposure and HLA in healthy donors. Findings and caveats of the study: Many donors carried some public TCRs, although rarity characterized most TCR sequences. Of the V segments, some could not be distinguished, including TRBV6-2 and TRBV6-3, and were excluded.

Both 60 Vbeta primers and 13 Jbeta primers went into the PCR. The repertoire was sequenced with immunoSEQ multiplex PCR; TCRdb's copy has only in-frame clones and lacks some. The repertoire holds approximately 110,000 clones, roughly three quarters seen once, with about 5.3% in the top ten. The rearrangement uses TRBV1 and TRBJ1-5; the table calls TRBD1, which could not be checked here. TRBV1 is recorded as a pseudogene. Material for sequencing was PBMCs. The sequence came from a male donor in good health and CMV-seronegative. The DNA for the CDR3 is TGCACCAGCGTCCCATCAGGGGGACCTCAGCCCCAGCATTTT. Translated, it gives CTSVPSGGPQPQHF.